The T cell receptor beta chain under discussion was sequenced for a study of pediatric ulcerative colitis. The CDR3 has 15 residues. Germline V CDR1 and CDR2: KGHSH, LQKENI. Trimming shortened V by 3 bases and J by 3 bases, and 13 bases separated the two germline ends. Study-level points and caveats: Rectal repertoires separated controls, mild-moderate and acute severe colitis. Substantially fewer templates came from a couple of patients' blood samples.

Sequencing depth was up to 500,000 reads per sample. Some clones are missing from TCRdb's copy, which holds only in-frame ones; the method was immunoSEQ multiplex PCR. Of about 60,000 clones listed, over 80% are singletons. About this clone itself: Its target is unknown.

This TCR was sampled from a boy aged 10-17 years who was a control in a study of pediatric ulcerative colitis. This sequence joins TRBV18 and TRBJ2-3; D is possibly TRBD1 (5 bases). The specimen sequenced was blood. The CDR3 bases are TGTGCCAGCTCACCGGTCGGGCAGGGAACAGATACGCAGTATTTT. As protein: CASSPVGQGTDTQYF.